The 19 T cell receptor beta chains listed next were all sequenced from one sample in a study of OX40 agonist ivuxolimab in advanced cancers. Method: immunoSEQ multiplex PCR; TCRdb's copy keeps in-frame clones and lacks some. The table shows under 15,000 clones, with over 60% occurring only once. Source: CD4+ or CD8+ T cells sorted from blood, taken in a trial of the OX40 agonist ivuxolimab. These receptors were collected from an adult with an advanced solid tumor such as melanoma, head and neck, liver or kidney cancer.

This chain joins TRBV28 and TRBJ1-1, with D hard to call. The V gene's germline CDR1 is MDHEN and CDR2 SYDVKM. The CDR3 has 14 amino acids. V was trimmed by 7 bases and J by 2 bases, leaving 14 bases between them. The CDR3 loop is CASTALADNTEAFF. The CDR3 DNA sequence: TGTGCCAGCACCGCGTTAGCAGACAACACTGAAGCTTTCTTT.

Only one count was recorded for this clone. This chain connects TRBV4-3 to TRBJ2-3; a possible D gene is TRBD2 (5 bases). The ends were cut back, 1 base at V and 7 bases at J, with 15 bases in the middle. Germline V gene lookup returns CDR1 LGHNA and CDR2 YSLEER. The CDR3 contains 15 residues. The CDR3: CASSQGRASGNTQYF. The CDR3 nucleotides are TGCGCCAGCAGCCAAGGTAGGGCCAGCGGAAATACGCAGTATTTT.

The CDR3 loop reads CAWSGGAGANVLTF. CDR3 in DNA: TGTGCCTGGAGTGGCGGGGCTGGGGCCAACGTCCTGACTTTC. The chain employs TRBV30 and TRBJ2-6, with a possible D match to TRBD2 (6 bases). CDR1 and CDR2 from the germline V gene are GTSNPN and SVGIG (reference sequence). This CDR3 is 14 amino acids long. The germline V and J ends were trimmed by 1 base and 2 bases, with 6 bases remaining between them.

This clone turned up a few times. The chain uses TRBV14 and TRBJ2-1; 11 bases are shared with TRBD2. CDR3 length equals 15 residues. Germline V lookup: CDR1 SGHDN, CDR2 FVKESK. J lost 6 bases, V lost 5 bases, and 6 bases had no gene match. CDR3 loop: CASSLLAGAPNEQFF. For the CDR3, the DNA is TGTGCCAGCAGCTTACTAGCGGGGGCCCCCAATGAGCAGTTCTTC. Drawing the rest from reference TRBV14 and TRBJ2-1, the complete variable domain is EAGVTQFPSHSVIEKGQTVTLRCDPISGHDNLYWYRRVMGKEIKFLLHFVKESKQDESGMPNNRFLAERTGGTYSTLKVQPAELEDSGVYFCASSLLAGAPNEQFFGPGTRLTVL.

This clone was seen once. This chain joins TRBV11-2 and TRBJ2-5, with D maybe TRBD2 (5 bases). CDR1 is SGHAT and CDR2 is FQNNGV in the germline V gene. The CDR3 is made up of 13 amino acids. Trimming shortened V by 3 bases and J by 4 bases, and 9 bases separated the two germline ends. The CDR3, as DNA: TGTGCCAGCAGCTTCGGAGGTCCAGAGACCCAGTACTTC. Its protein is CASSFGGPETQYF.

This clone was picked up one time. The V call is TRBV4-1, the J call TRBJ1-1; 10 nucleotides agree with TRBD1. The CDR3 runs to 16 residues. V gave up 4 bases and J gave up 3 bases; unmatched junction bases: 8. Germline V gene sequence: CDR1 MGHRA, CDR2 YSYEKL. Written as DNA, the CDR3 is TGCGCCAGCAGCCTGGGACAGGGGCTTTATGACACTGAAGCTTTCTTT. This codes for CASSLGQGLYDTEAFF.

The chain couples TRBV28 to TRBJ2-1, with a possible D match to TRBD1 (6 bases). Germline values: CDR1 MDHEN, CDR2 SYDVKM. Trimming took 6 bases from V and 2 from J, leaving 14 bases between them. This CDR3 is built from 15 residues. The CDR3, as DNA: TGTGCCAGCAGATCCAGGGGTAGCGCCTACAATGAGCAGTTCTTC. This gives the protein CASRSRGSAYNEQFF.

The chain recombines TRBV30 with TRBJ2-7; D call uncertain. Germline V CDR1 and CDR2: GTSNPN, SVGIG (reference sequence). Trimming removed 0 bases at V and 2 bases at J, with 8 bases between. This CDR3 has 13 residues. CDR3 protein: CAWSVGIAYEQYF. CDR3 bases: TGTGCCTGGAGTGTAGGGATCGCCTACGAGCAGTACTTC.

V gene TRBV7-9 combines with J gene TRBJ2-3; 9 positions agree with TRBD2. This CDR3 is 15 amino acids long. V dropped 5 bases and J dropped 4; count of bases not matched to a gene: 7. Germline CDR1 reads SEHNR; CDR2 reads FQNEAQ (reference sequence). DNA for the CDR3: TGTGCCAGCAGCCTGACTGCGGGGGGGGCAGATACGCAGTATTTT. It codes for CASSLTAGGADTQYF. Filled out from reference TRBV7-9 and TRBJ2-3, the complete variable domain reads DTGVSQNPRHKITKRGQNVTFRCDPISEHNRLYWYRQTLGQGPEFLTYFQNEAQLEKSRLLSDRFSAERPKGSFSTLEIQRTEQGDSAMYLCASSLTAGGADTQYFGPGTRLTVL.

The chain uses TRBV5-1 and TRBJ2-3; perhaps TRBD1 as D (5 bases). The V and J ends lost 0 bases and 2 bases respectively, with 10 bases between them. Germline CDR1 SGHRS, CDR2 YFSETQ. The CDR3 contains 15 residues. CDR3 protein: CASSLDTGYTDTQYF. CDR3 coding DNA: TGCGCCAGCAGCTTGGATACAGGATACACAGATACGCAGTATTTT.

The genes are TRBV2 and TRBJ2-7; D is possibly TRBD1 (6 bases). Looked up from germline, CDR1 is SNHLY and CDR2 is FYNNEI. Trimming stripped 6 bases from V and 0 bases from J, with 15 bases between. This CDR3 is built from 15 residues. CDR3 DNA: TGTGCCAGCAGCTACAGGACAGTTAGCTCCTACGAGCAGTACTTC. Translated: CASSYRTVSSYEQYF.

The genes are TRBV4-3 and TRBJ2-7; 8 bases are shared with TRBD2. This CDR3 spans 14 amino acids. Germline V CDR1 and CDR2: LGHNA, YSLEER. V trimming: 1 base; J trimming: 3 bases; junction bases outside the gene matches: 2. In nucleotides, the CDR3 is TGCGCCAGCAGCCAAGGCCGGGGGGGCTACGAGCAGTACTTC. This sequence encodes CASSQGRGGYEQYF.

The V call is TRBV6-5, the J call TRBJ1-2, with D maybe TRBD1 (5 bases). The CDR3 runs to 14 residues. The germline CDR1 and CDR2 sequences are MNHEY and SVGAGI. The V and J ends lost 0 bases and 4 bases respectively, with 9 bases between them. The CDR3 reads CASSYSGGGYGYTF. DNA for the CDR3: TGTGCCAGCAGTTACTCCGGCGGGGGCTATGGCTACACCTTC.

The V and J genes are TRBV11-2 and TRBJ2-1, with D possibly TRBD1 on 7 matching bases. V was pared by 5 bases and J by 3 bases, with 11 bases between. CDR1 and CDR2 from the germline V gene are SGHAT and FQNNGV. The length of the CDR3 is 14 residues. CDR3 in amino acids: CASSPGDSYNEQFF. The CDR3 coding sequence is TGTGCCAGCAGCCCGGGGGACAGCTACAATGAGCAGTTCTTC. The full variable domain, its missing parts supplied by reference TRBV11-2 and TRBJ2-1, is EAGVAQSPRYKIIEKRQSVAFWCNPISGHATLYWYQQILGQGPKLLIQFQNNGVVDDSQLPKDRFSAERLKGVDSTLKIQPAKLEDSAVYLCASSPGDSYNEQFFGPGTRLTVL.

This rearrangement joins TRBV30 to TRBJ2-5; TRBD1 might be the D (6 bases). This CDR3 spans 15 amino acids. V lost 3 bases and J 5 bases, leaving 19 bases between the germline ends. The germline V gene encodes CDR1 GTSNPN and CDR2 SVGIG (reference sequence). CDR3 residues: CAWRVFPGAVETQYF. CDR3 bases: TGTGCCTGGAGAGTGTTCCCAGGGGCGGTGGAGACCCAGTACTTC.

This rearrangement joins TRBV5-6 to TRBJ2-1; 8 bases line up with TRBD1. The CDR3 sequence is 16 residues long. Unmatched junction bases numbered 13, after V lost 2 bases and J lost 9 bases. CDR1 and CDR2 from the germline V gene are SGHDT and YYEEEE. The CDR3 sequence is CASSFSIQGVSGEQFF. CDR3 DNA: TGTGCCAGCAGCTTCTCAATACAGGGGGTGAGTGGTGAGCAGTTCTTC.

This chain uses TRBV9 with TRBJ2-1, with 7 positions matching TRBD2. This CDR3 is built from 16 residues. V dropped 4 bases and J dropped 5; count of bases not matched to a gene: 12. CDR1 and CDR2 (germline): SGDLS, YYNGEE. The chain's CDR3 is CASSQWASGVDNEQFF. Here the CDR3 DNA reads TGTGCCAGCAGCCAGTGGGCTAGCGGAGTCGACAATGAGCAGTTCTTC.

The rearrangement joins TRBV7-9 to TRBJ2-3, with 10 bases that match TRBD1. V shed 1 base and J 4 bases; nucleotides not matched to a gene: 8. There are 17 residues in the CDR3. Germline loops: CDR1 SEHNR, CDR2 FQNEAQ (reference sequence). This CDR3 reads CASSLEAGTGVPDTQYF. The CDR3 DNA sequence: TGTGCCAGCAGCTTAGAGGCCGGGACAGGGGTACCAGATACGCAGTATTTT.

Here the CDR3 reads CASSDLAVSSYNEQFF. CDR3 sequence (DNA): TGTGCCAGCAGTGACTTAGCGGTGAGCTCCTACAATGAGCAGTTCTTC. The chain has TRBV6-1 and TRBJ2-1; the D gene is possibly TRBD2 (6 bases). The CDR3 sequence is 16 residues long. V gave up 3 bases and J gave up 0 bases, with 12 bases separating them. Per germline, CDR1 MNHNS and CDR2 SASEGT.